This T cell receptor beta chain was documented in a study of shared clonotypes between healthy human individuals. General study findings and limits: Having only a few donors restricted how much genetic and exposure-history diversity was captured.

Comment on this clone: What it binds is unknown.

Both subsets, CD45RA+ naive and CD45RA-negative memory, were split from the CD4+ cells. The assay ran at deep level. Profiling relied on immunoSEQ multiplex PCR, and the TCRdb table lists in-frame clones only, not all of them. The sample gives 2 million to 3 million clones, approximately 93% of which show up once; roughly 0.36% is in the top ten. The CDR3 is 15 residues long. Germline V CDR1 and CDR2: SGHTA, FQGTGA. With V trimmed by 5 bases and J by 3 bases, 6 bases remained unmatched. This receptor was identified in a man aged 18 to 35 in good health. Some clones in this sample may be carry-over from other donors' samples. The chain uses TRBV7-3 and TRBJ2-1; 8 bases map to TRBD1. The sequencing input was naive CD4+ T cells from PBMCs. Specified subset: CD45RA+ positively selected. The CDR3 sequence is CASSPQDRVYNEQFF. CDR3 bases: TGTGCCAGCAGCCCGCAGGACAGGGTCTACAATGAGCAGTTCTTC.